Below are 15 T cell receptor beta chains sequenced from a single sample in a study of memory CD4+ T cells and cytomegalovirus serostatus. The sort gate was single viable CD3+CD4+CD8-CD45RO+ cells for memory CD4+ T cells. This table comes from immunoSEQ multiplex PCR, and its TCRdb copy is limited to in-frame clones, with some not included. Among tens of thousands of clones listed, 75% to 80% were seen once. The sample was memory CD4+ T cells from blood. The source is an adult in good health and CMV-seropositive.

The chain is built from TRBV7-6 and TRBJ1-4; no definite D call. V was shortened by 5 bases and J by 1 base, with 14 bases between the two germline ends. The germline V gene encodes CDR1 SGHVS and CDR2 FNYEAQ. The CDR3 runs 16 residues. In DNA form, the CDR3 reads TGTGCCAGCAGCCCCTCCCTCACTGGAACTAATGAAAAACTGTTTTTT. Translation gives CASSPSLTGTNEKLFF.

The rearrangement links TRBV6-5 to TRBJ2-7, with 7 bases fitting TRBD1. The trim removed 5 bases at V and 2 bases at J, leaving 9 bases unmatched. The germline V gene encodes CDR1 MNHEY and CDR2 SVGAGI. The CDR3 runs 15 residues. CDR3 bases: TGTGCCAGCAGTAAGGACCCCGGGACAGCCTACGAGCAGTACTTC. This sequence encodes CASSKDPGTAYEQYF.

The rearrangement uses TRBV10-2 and TRBJ2-3; TRBD2 agrees at 7 bases. This CDR3 is 15 amino acids long. V lost 2 bases to trimming and J lost 2 bases; unmatched junction nucleotides: 4. Germline assignment: CDR1 WSHSY and CDR2 SAAADI. CDR3 nucleotide sequence: TGCGCCAGCAGTGAGGGACTAGAAACCACAGATACGCAGTATTTT. This codes for CASSEGLETTDTQYF.

This rearrangement joins TRBV18 to TRBJ2-7, with D unresolved. Trimming took off 3 bases at V and 2 bases at J, with 5 bases between the two ends. Per the germline V gene, CDR1 is KGHSH and CDR2 is LQKENI. The CDR3 has 12 residues. The chain's CDR3 is CASSPDPYEQYF. CDR3 in DNA: TGTGCCAGCTCACCCGACCCCTACGAGCAGTACTTC.

The CDR3: CASSRLYEQYF. The CDR3 DNA sequence: TGTGCCAGCAGTCGTCTCTACGAGCAGTACTTC. This chain joins TRBV6-1 and TRBJ2-7; D unclear. Germline V gene lookup returns CDR1 MNHNS and CDR2 SASEGT. V lost 5 bases and J lost 3, with 5 bases in between. This CDR3 region has 11 residues.

This rearrangement joins TRBV28 to TRBJ2-1; TRBD2 aligns across 11 bases. The ends lost 11 bases at V and 0 bases at J; junction bases unmatched: 9. The CDR3 is 16 residues long. Germline CDR1 reads MDHEN; CDR2 reads SYDVKM. The CDR3 region is CALGTSGPSSYNEQFF. In DNA form, the CDR3 reads TGTGCCCTTGGGACTAGCGGCCCGAGCTCCTACAATGAGCAGTTCTTC.

This clone was seen a few times. The junction does not match germline at one end; this may be a read error. The chain links TRBV7-9 to TRBJ2-7; a weak D match, TRBD1 (5 bases). CDR1 and CDR2 (germline): SEHNR, FQNEAQ (reference sequence). This CDR3 spans 14 amino acids. The DNA for the CDR3 is TGTGCCAGCAGCTTAGCGGGTGGGGCCGCCAGCCTTAACTTC. This codes for CASSLAGGAASLNF. Full variable domain (rest looked up from reference TRBV7-9 and TRBJ2-7): DTGVSQNPRHKITKRGQNVTFRCDPISEHNRLYWYRQTLGQGPEFLTYFQNEAQLEKSRLLSDRFSAERPKGSFSTLEIQRTEQGDSAMYLCASSLAGGAASLNFGPGTRLTVT.

The chain has TRBV28 and TRBJ1-2; TRBD1 might be the D (6 bases). V was trimmed by 4 bases and J by 8 bases, leaving 14 bases between them. CDR3 size: 13 residues. Looked up from germline, CDR1 is MDHEN and CDR2 is SYDVKM. CDR3 DNA: TGTGCCAGCAGTTACACAGGGTATGGGGGCTACACCTTC. This translates into CASSYTGYGGYTF.

The V call is TRBV7-6, the J call TRBJ2-1, with 9 nucleotides matching TRBD2. CDR3 size: 16 residues. J gave up 9 bases and V 5 bases, and 14 bases lay outside the gene matches. Germline V gives CDR1 SGHVS, CDR2 FNYEAQ. CDR3 coding DNA: TGTGCCAGCAGCGCCATCCCTAGCGGGATGAGTGGTGAGCAGTTCTTC. It yields the protein CASSAIPSGMSGEQFF.

This clone has a handful of counts. This sequence joins TRBV19 and TRBJ2-7; the match to TRBD1 covers 8 bases. The CDR3 length is 14 residues. V lost 3 bases and J lost 4; bases outside the gene matches: 5. CDR1 and CDR2 from the germline V gene are LNHDA and SQIVND (reference sequence). The CDR3 coding sequence is TGTGCCAGTAGTATTACGACAGGGGATTACGAGCAGTACTTC. This codes for CASSITTGDYEQYF.

The chain combines TRBV27 with TRBJ2-1; 12 bases match TRBD2. Trimming removed 4 bases from V and 3 bases from J; junction bases left unmatched: 10. Per germline, CDR1 MNHEY and CDR2 SMNVEV (reference sequence). This CDR3 has 18 residues. CDR3 sequence: CASSSPRTSGTGYNEQFF. CDR3 nucleotide sequence: TGTGCCAGCAGTTCCCCCAGGACTAGCGGGACAGGCTACAATGAGCAGTTCTTC.

The chain combines TRBV30 with TRBJ2-7, with 8 bases matching TRBD1. The junction had 18 bases not matched to a gene; V was cut back by 5 bases and J by 6 bases. CDR1 GTSNPN and CDR2 SVGIG come from the germline V gene (reference sequence). The length of the CDR3 is 16 residues. The CDR3 DNA reads TGTGCCTGGGCTTCCCGCCCCAGGGGGCGTCCGGGCGAGCAGTACTTC. Amino acids: CAWASRPRGRPGEQYF.

The genes are TRBV5-4 and TRBJ2-2, with D possibly matching TRBD2 (5 bases). CDR1 and CDR2 (germline): SGHNT, YYREEE (reference sequence). The V end was cut by 0 bases, the J end by 5 bases, with 11 bases between. This CDR3 has 15 residues. The CDR3 nucleotides read TGTGCCAGCAGCTTGGCGGACTCCCGAACCGGGGAGCTGTTTTTT. It yields the protein CASSLADSRTGELFF.

The chain combines TRBV2 with TRBJ1-1; possible D gene TRBD1, 6 bases. The CDR3 is 14 amino acids. Germline V CDR1 and CDR2: SNHLY, FYNNEI. V lost 9 bases and J 0 bases, leaving 14 bases between the germline ends. CDR3 residues: CASQADSVNTEAFF. The CDR3 DNA is TGTGCCAGTCAAGCGGACAGCGTGAACACTGAAGCTTTCTTT.

This clone is judged medium-sized. This chain joins TRBV5-5 and TRBJ1-6, with D unclear. V lost 5 bases and J 0 bases, leaving 21 bases between the germline ends. Looked up from germline, CDR1 is SGHKS and CDR2 is YYEKEE (reference sequence). The CDR3 spans 19 residues. Here the CDR3 reads CASSPTGSRRSSYNSPLHF. The CDR3 DNA is TGTGCCAGCAGTCCGACTGGGTCCCGCCGGAGCTCCTATAATTCACCCCTCCACTTT.